A single sample is the source of the 3 T cell receptor beta chains below, sequenced in a study of T cell responses to AZD1222 COVID-19 vaccine. Assay: immunoSEQ multiplex PCR; the TCRdb copy retains only in-frame clones and omits some. The sample has fewer than 110,000 clones; around 87% are singletons. Sequenced material: peripheral blood, taken on day 0 of AZD1222 vaccination. The receptors originated from an adult in good health.

The chain couples TRBV28 to TRBJ2-1, with TRBD2 as a possible D gene (6 bases). V was cut by 2 bases and J by 7 bases, with 12 bases left in between. The CDR3 spans 14 residues. Per germline, CDR1 MDHEN and CDR2 SYDVKM. CDR3 DNA: TGTGCCAGCAGTTTACCCGGGAGCCTAAATGAGCAGTTCTTC. It encodes CASSLPGSLNEQFF.

In its sample, this clone was seen once. The chain is built from TRBV20-1 and TRBJ2-1, with D maybe TRBD2 (6 bases). The CDR3 consists of 14 residues. Trimming cost V 3 bases and J 1 base, with 10 bases left between them. CDR1 and CDR2 (germline): DFQATT, SNEGSKA (reference sequence). The CDR3 spells CSASLAESYNEQFF. The DNA for the CDR3 is TGCAGTGCTAGTTTAGCGGAGTCCTACAATGAGCAGTTCTTC.

The V and J genes are TRBV6-4 and TRBJ2-3, with D perhaps given as TRBD1 or TRBD2 (5 bases each). Per germline, CDR1 MRHNA and CDR2 SNTAGT. V shed 6 bases and J shed 0 bases, with 7 bases lying between them. The CDR3 consists of 13 residues. The CDR3 sequence is CASSGDSTDTQYF. The DNA for the CDR3 is TGTGCCAGCAGCGGGGACAGCACAGATACGCAGTATTTT.